The subject of this entry is one T cell receptor beta chain. The data stem from a study of blood T cell repertoires in COVID-19. Across the study: Both acute and convalescent COVID-19 samples were obtained from the United States, Italy and Spain. Sources were T cells, B-cell-depleted T cells, or PBMCs; the material itself was cDNA or gDNA.

Original handling: Reference gene primers were amplified, and this amplification served to estimate nucleated cell counts. Clones were read by immunoSEQ multiplex PCR, and TCRdb kept only the in-frame ones, dropping some. V, J and clone size were drawn from that table, and D and trimming were deduced from the DNA. The repertoire holds 310,000 or so clones, with approximately 90% as singletons. The sequence was obtained from a woman between 50 and 59 years old with active or convalescent COVID-19. The sequencing sample was made of peripheral blood.

This chain's CDR3 is CASSVGGTLNEQFF. The CDR3 coding sequence is TGTGCCAGCAGCGTAGGCGGCACCCTCAATGAGCAGTTCTTC. V gene TRBV9 combines with J gene TRBJ2-1; D remains ambiguous. The V end lost 0 bases, the J end lost 6 bases, and 10 bases lay between the germline ends. CDR1 SGDLS and CDR2 YYNGEE come from the germline V gene. The CDR3 sequence is 14 residues long.